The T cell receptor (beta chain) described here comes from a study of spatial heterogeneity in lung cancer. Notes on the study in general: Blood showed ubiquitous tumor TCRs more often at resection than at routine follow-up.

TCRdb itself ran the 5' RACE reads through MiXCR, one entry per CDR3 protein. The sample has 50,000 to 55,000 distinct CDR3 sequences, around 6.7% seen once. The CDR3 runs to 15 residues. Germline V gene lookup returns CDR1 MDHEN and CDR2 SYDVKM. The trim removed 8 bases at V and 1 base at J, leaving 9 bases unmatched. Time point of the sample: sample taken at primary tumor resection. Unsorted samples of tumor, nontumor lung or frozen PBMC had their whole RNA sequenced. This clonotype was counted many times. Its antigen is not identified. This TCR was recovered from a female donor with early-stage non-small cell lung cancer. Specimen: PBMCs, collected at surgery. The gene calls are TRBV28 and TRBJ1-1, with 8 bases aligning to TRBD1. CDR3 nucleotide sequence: TGTGCCAGCTCACCTCAGGGGGCGCGGAACACTGAAGCTTTCTTT. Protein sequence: CASSPQGARNTEAFF.